This T cell receptor beta chain was observed in a study of chemoradiotherapy in HPV16-positive cancers. The data were produced by immunoSEQ multiplex PCR, yet TCRdb's version contains in-frame clones alone and is incomplete. The sample holds approximately 20,000 clones, roughly 86% seen once. The CDR3 contains 16 residues. Per germline, CDR1 SGHAT and CDR2 FQNNGV. The V end was cut by 0 bases, the J end by 0 bases, with 11 bases between. The source is a human donor with HPV-associated anogenital cancer. The starting material was blood, obtained from a patient who underwent chemoradiotherapy. The chain has TRBV11-2 and TRBJ1-1; D not resolved. The CDR3 loop reads CASSLDTRQLNTEAFF. CDR3 nucleotides: TGTGCCAGCAGCTTAGATACGCGGCAGCTGAACACTGAAGCTTTCTTT. The whole variable domain, remainder taken from reference TRBV11-2 and TRBJ1-1, is EAGVAQSPRYKIIEKRQSVAFWCNPISGHATLYWYQQILGQGPKLLIQFQNNGVVDDSQLPKDRFSAERLKGVDSTLKIQPAKLEDSAVYLCASSLDTRQLNTEAFFGQGTRLTVV.